A single sample is the source of the 29 T cell receptor beta chains below, sequenced in a study of technical replicates of blood from four donors. Produced via immunoSEQ multiplex PCR; TCRdb's table is partial and in-frame only. This table holds about 69,000 clones, over 80% found once. The sequenced sample consisted of PBMCs. All receptors derive from a human donor in good health. Some clones in this sample may be carry-over from other donors' samples.

CDR3 sequence (DNA): TGTGCCAGCAGCGAGGGGATTGCCTACGAGCAGTACTTC. It is translated as CASSEGIAYEQYF. The chain links TRBV9 to TRBJ2-7, with a tentative D call TRBD1 (5 bases). This CDR3 contains 13 residues. Trimming pared 3 bases from V and 2 bases from J, leaving 9 bases between. Per germline, CDR1 SGDLS and CDR2 YYNGEE.

The CDR3 here is CASRVQKNSPLHF. For the CDR3, the DNA is TGTGCCAGTAGAGTACAGAAGAATTCACCCCTCCACTTT. This chain links TRBV19 with TRBJ1-6, with D uncertain. Trimming left V 6 bases short and J 7 bases short, with 10 bases between. CDR1 is LNHDA and CDR2 is SQIVND in the germline V gene (reference sequence). This CDR3 comprises 13 residues.

The CDR3 sequence is CASSPRDFSTDTQYF. CDR3 coding DNA: TGTGCCAGCAGCCCCCGGGATTTCAGCACAGATACGCAGTATTTT. V gene TRBV7-2 combines with J gene TRBJ2-3; possibly TRBD2 for D (5 bases). This CDR3 is 15 amino acids long. Deletions cut 5 bases from V and 0 bases from J, with 12 bases between. Germline loops: CDR1 SGHTA, CDR2 FQGNSA.

This chain connects TRBV27 to TRBJ2-3, with TRBD1 as a possible D gene (6 bases). The CDR3 sequence is 11 residues long. From germline, CDR1 is MNHEY and CDR2 SMNVEV (reference sequence). V shed 6 bases and J shed 6 bases, with 7 bases lying between them. Written as DNA, the CDR3 is TGTGCCAGCAGCCAGGGGGATACGCAGTATTTT. Amino acids: CASSQGDTQYF.

CDR3 residues: CASSLGIPQGNSPLHF. The CDR3 DNA reads TGTGCCAGCAGCTTGGGGATTCCACAGGGAAATTCACCCCTCCACTTT. V is TRBV5-6 and J is TRBJ1-6, with a tentative D call TRBD1 (6 bases). The CDR3 spans 16 residues. V lost 0 bases, J lost 7 bases, and 14 bases lay in between. From germline, CDR1 is SGHDT and CDR2 YYEEEE. Filled out from reference TRBV5-6 and TRBJ1-6, the complete variable domain reads DAGVTQSPTHLIKTRGQQVTLRCSPKSGHDTVSWYQQALGQGPQFIFQYYEEEERQRGNFPDRFSGHQFPNYSSELNVNALLLGDSALYLCASSLGIPQGNSPLHFGNGTRLTVT.

The chain is built from TRBV7-7 and TRBJ2-1, with 9 bases identical to TRBD2. The CDR3 sequence is 13 residues long. V lost 8 bases to trimming and J lost 10 bases; unmatched junction nucleotides: 9. Germline assignment: CDR1 SSHAT and CDR2 FNYEAQ (reference sequence). The CDR3 reads CASSSGREGEQFF. In DNA form, the CDR3 reads TGTGCCAGCTCGAGCGGGCGGGAGGGCGAGCAGTTCTTC.

V usage is TRBV6-6 and J usage is TRBJ1-1, with a weak D call TRBD1 (5 bases). Trimming removed 7 bases at V and 1 base at J, with 13 bases between. Germline loops: CDR1 MNHNY, CDR2 SVGAGI (reference sequence). The CDR3 has 14 residues. CDR3 sequence (DNA): TGTGCCAGCACCTCCATTACAGGGAACACTGAAGCTTTCTTT. This translates into CASTSITGNTEAFF.

The rearrangement links TRBV5-4 to TRBJ1-3; D remains unclear. Trimming took 4 bases from V and 0 from J, leaving 8 bases between them. The length of the CDR3 is 14 residues. Germline loops: CDR1 SGHNT, CDR2 YYREEE (reference sequence). The chain's CDR3 is CASSQGSSGNTIYF. The CDR3 coding sequence is TGTGCCAGCAGCCAAGGGAGCTCTGGAAACACCATATATTTT.

The V gene is TRBV5-5, the J gene TRBJ1-1, with D tentatively TRBD1 (6 bases). The CDR3 runs 15 residues. With 4 bases removed from V and 1 base from J, the gap between germline ends came to 14 bases. CDR1 is SGHKS, CDR2 YYEKEE, per germline (reference sequence). The CDR3 protein is CASSLDRFWNTEAFF. CDR3 in DNA: TGTGCCAGCAGCCTCGACAGGTTTTGGAACACTGAAGCTTTCTTT.

The chain uses TRBV19 and TRBJ1-1; D gene ambiguous. CDR3 length equals 14 residues. Germline V gene lookup returns CDR1 LNHDA and CDR2 SQIVND (reference sequence). Trimming took off 6 bases at V and 2 bases at J, with 13 bases between the two ends. CDR3 residues: CASSTLQKNTEAFF. CDR3 bases: TGTGCCAGTAGCACCTTACAGAAAAACACTGAAGCTTTCTTT.

The genes are TRBV11-1 and TRBJ2-7; 10 bases fit TRBD1. CDR1 is SGHAT, CDR2 FQDESV, per germline (reference sequence). Trimming cost V 3 bases and J 2 bases; bases outside gene matches: 1. The CDR3 extends over 14 amino acids. CDR3 sequence (DNA): TGTGCCAGCAGCTTCGACAGGGGGCCCTACGAGCAGTACTTC. This sequence encodes CASSFDRGPYEQYF.

The chain uses TRBV7-6 and TRBJ2-1, with TRBD2 identical over 12 bases. This CDR3 has 16 amino acids. The V gene end was trimmed by 2 bases and the J gene end by 7 bases; junction bases not matched to a gene: 6. Per germline, CDR1 SGHVS and CDR2 FNYEAQ. CDR3 amino acids: CASSLTSGGRGNEQFF. CDR3 DNA sequence: TGTGCCAGCAGCTTAACTAGCGGGGGGAGAGGAAATGAGCAGTTCTTC.

The chain recombines TRBV7-2 with TRBJ2-4; TRBD2 might be the D (7 bases). V shed 8 bases and J shed 0 bases, with 17 bases lying between them. This CDR3 is built from 16 residues. Per the germline V gene, CDR1 is SGHTA and CDR2 is FQGNSA. The CDR3 DNA reads as TGTGCCAGCCACGGTGGGGGGGCCCGAGCCAAAAACATTCAGTACTTC. Protein sequence: CASHGGGARAKNIQYF.

This clone occurred a few times. The V call is TRBV5-1, the J call TRBJ1-2; unclear D gene. This CDR3 is built from 13 residues. From germline, CDR1 is SGHRS and CDR2 YFSETQ. Trimming stripped 1 base from V and 3 bases from J, with 7 bases between. The CDR3 reads CASSLSQYYGYTF. The CDR3 coding sequence is TGCGCCAGCAGCTTGAGTCAGTACTATGGCTACACCTTC.

The CDR3 loop reads CASSQGLAGVYEQYF. Written as DNA, the CDR3 is TGCGCCAGCAGCCAAGGACTAGCGGGAGTTTACGAGCAGTACTTC. The chain has TRBV4-1 and TRBJ2-7; 12 bases are a match to TRBD2. The junction had 2 bases not matched to a gene; V was cut back by 1 base and J by 4 bases. The CDR3 has 15 amino acids. CDR1 and CDR2 from the germline V gene are MGHRA and YSYEKL.

The V gene is TRBV15, the J gene TRBJ2-5; a possible D gene is TRBD1 (6 bases). Germline V gene data show CDR1 as LNHNV and CDR2 as YYDKDF (reference sequence). Trimming pared 0 bases from V and 5 bases from J, leaving 16 bases between. The CDR3 runs to 16 residues. The CDR3 is CATSRDRGQGRETQYF. The DNA for the CDR3 is TGTGCCACCAGCAGAGATCGAGGGCAGGGGCGGGAGACCCAGTACTTC.

This chain joins TRBV19 and TRBJ2-5; D remains unclear. Per the germline V gene, CDR1 is LNHDA and CDR2 is SQIVND (reference sequence). V was trimmed by 7 bases and J by 1 base, leaving 7 bases between them. This CDR3 has 12 residues. CDR3 region: CASTSGQETQYF. The CDR3, as DNA: TGTGCCAGTACCTCCGGCCAAGAGACCCAGTACTTC.

This chain uses TRBV6-5 with TRBJ1-2; TRBD1 matches 7 bases. With V trimmed by 10 bases and J by 0 bases, 11 bases remained unmatched. The CDR3 sequence is 15 residues long. Germline assignment: CDR1 MNHEY and CDR2 SVGAGI. This CDR3 reads CATGGQGVANYGYTF. CDR3 nucleotides: TGTGCCACAGGTGGGCAGGGGGTAGCTAACTATGGCTACACCTTC.

V is TRBV7-9 and J is TRBJ2-7; 7 bases fit TRBD1. J gave up 2 bases and V 3 bases, and 4 bases lay outside the gene matches. CDR1 SEHNR and CDR2 FQNEAQ come from the germline V gene (reference sequence). CDR3 length: 14 residues. Here the CDR3 reads CASSFRDSTYEQYF. CDR3 coding DNA: TGTGCCAGCAGCTTCCGGGACAGCACCTACGAGCAGTACTTC.

This sequence joins TRBV6-1 and TRBJ1-4, with no clear D. V was clipped by 3 bases and J by 8 bases, with 4 bases between them. Per the germline V gene, CDR1 is MNHNS and CDR2 is SASEGT. The length of the CDR3 is 11 residues. The CDR3 region is CASSDVEKLFF. DNA for the CDR3: TGTGCCAGCAGTGATGTAGAAAAACTGTTTTTT.

The chain has TRBV11-1 and TRBJ1-4; 9 bases map to TRBD1. This CDR3 is 15 amino acids long. CDR1 is SGHAT, CDR2 FQDESV, per germline (reference sequence). Unmatched junction bases numbered 8, after V lost 5 bases and J lost 7 bases. CDR3 residues: CASSPRTGAGEKLFF. The CDR3 nucleotides are TGTGCCAGCAGCCCCCGGACAGGGGCGGGTGAAAAACTGTTTTTT.

The rearrangement uses TRBV5-6 and TRBJ2-7; 15 bases line up with TRBD2. The trim removed 4 bases at V and 4 bases at J, leaving 3 bases unmatched. The CDR3 length is 15 residues. Per germline, CDR1 SGHDT and CDR2 YYEEEE. The CDR3 DNA reads TGTGCCAGCAGCGAGGGACTAGCGGGGGGTTACGAGCAGTACTTC. Translating it yields CASSEGLAGGYEQYF. Variable domain in full (rest from reference TRBV5-6 and TRBJ2-7): DAGVTQSPTHLIKTRGQQVTLRCSPKSGHDTVSWYQQALGQGPQFIFQYYEEEERQRGNFPDRFSGHQFPNYSSELNVNALLLGDSALYLCASSEGLAGGYEQYFGPGTRLTVT.

The chain carries TRBV18 and TRBJ1-4; D may be TRBD1 (6 bases). The V and J ends lost 3 bases and 0 bases respectively, with 8 bases between them. CDR1 is KGHSH and CDR2 is LQKENI in the germline V gene. The CDR3 consists of 15 residues. The CDR3 loop is CASSPGTTTNEKLFF. The CDR3 nucleotides read TGTGCCAGCTCACCGGGGACAACAACTAATGAAAAACTGTTTTTT.

The chain is built from TRBV5-1 and TRBJ2-2; 10 nucleotides agree with TRBD2. From germline, CDR1 is SGHRS and CDR2 YFSETQ. This CDR3 contains 20 residues. V shed 0 bases and J 6 bases; nucleotides not matched to a gene: 17. The CDR3 nucleotides read TGCGCCAGCAGCTTGGCAGGACAGGGCTACAGCGGGGGGGCGTCCGGGGAGCTGTTTTTT. This translates into CASSLAGQGYSGGASGELFF.

The chain is built from TRBV6-1 and TRBJ1-2; a possible D gene is TRBD1 (5 bases). CDR3 length: 15 amino acids. With 1 base removed from V and 4 bases from J, the gap between germline ends came to 13 bases. Germline V gene sequence: CDR1 MNHNS, CDR2 SASEGT. CDR3 amino acids: CASSEDRGGIYGYTF. CDR3 sequence (DNA): TGTGCCAGCAGTGAAGATCGGGGGGGAATCTATGGCTACACCTTC.

Here the CDR3 reads CASSQGDRGPTGELFF. Written as DNA, the CDR3 is TGTGCCAGCAGCCAAGGGGACAGGGGTCCGACCGGGGAGCTGTTTTTT. The J gene is TRBJ2-2, the V gene TRBV4-2; 10 positions agree with TRBD1. The germline V gene encodes CDR1 LGHNA and CDR2 YNFKEQ. The V gene end was trimmed by 1 base and the J gene end by 5 bases; junction bases not matched to a gene: 4. The length of the CDR3 is 16 residues.

This chain links TRBV7-9 with TRBJ2-7, with D tentatively TRBD2 (6 bases). Germline CDR1 reads SEHNR; CDR2 reads FQNEAQ (reference sequence). This CDR3 comprises 15 residues. Trimming took off 2 bases at V and 0 bases at J, with 11 bases between the two ends. CDR3 in amino acids: CASSLFVGSSYEQYF. The CDR3 DNA sequence: TGTGCCAGCAGCTTATTCGTCGGGAGCTCCTACGAGCAGTACTTC.

The chain joins TRBV5-5 to TRBJ2-3; no definite D call. Germline V gene lookup returns CDR1 SGHKS and CDR2 YYEKEE (reference sequence). The V end was cut by 3 bases, the J end by 4 bases, with 9 bases between. The CDR3 spans 13 residues. The CDR3 region has the DNA TGTGCCAGCAGCTCTCCGCCGGCAGATACGCAGTATTTT. Translation: CASSSPPADTQYF. The whole variable domain, remainder taken from reference TRBV5-5 and TRBJ2-3, is DAGVTQSPTHLIKTRGQQVTLRCSPISGHKSVSWYQQVLGQGPQFIFQYYEKEERGRGNFPDRFSARQFPNYSSELNVNALLLGDSALYLCASSSPPADTQYFGPGTRLTVL.

This clone was observed a few times. V is TRBV5-1 and J is TRBJ2-1, with D perhaps TRBD2 (5 bases). The CDR3 extends over 11 amino acids. Germline V gives CDR1 SGHRS, CDR2 YFSETQ. V lost 5 bases, J lost 8 bases, and 8 bases lay in between. This chain's CDR3 is CASRLEDEQFF. The CDR3 DNA is TGCGCCAGCAGACTAGAGGATGAGCAGTTCTTC.